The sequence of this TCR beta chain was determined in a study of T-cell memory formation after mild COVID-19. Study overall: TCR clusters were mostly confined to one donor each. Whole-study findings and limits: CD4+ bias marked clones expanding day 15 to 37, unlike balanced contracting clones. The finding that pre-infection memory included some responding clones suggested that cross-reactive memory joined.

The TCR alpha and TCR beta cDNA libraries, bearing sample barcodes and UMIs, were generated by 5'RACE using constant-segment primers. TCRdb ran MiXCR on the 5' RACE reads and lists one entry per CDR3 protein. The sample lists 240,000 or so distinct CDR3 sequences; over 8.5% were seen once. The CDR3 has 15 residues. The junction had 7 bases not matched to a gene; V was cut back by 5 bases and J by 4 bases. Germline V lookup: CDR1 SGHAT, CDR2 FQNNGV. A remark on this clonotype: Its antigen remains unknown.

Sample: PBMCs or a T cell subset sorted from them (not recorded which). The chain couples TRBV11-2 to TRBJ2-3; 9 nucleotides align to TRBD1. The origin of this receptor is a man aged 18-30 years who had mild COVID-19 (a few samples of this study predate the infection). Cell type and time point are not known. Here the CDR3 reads CASSPGGQGADTQYF. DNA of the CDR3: TGTGCCAGCAGCCCCGGGGGACAGGGCGCAGATACGCAGTATTTT.